The rows below give T cell receptor beta chains drawn from one sample of a study of T cells in Graves' hyperthyroidism and ophthalmopathy. MiXCR, run by TCRdb on the multiplex PCR reads, gives a single entry per CDR3 protein. This table holds approximately 530,000 distinct CDR3 sequences, roughly 21% found once. The specimen sequenced was blood. These receptors all come from a man aged 40-49 years with Graves' ophthalmopathy. Both conserved end residues are part of each CDR3. Each record gives: J gene, D gene, V gene, clone size, CDR3 DNA, CDR3 protein. D genes are given only for firm matches. Only part of the rows carry a size: once, few, many, or a class if the clone is expanded.

J: TRBJ2-1; D: TRBD2; V: TRBV4-1; size: NA; DNA: TGCGCCAGCAGCCAACCTCAGGGGAGCGGGGGGGCTAACGAGCAGTTCTTC; CDR3: CASSQPQGSGGANEQFF
J: TRBJ2-3; D: NA; V: TRBV24-1; size: NA; DNA: TGTGCCACCAGTGGCGGCGATTTCACAGATACGCAGTATTTT; CDR3: CATSGGDFTDTQYF
J: TRBJ2-2; D: TRBD2; V: TRBV3-1; size: few; DNA: TGTGCCAGCAGCCCAAGAACAAGACGTCTAGCGGGAGGATCATACACCGGGGAGCTGTTTTTT; CDR3: CASSPRTRRLAGGSYTGELFF
J: TRBJ1-6; D: NA; V: TRBV20-1; size: few; DNA: TGCAGTGCTACGGGCTCGGGGAATTCACCCCTCCACTTT; CDR3: CSATGSGNSPLHF
J: TRBJ2-7; D: NA; V: TRBV9; size: few; DNA: TGTGCCAGCAGCGCAACCGTCCCGGGGGAGCAGTACTTC; CDR3: CASSATVPGEQYF
J: TRBJ2-3; D: TRBD2; V: TRBV6-1; size: few; DNA: TGTGCCATCCAGGGACTAGTCTTTGTAGAGACGCAGTATTTT; CDR3: CAIQGLVFVETQYF
J: TRBJ2-7; D: NA; V: TRBV11-1; size: few; DNA: TGTGCCAGCAGGTACAGGGATTCGACTAGCAACGAGCAGTACTTC; CDR3: CASRYRDSTSNEQYF
J: TRBJ2-3; D: NA; V: TRBV19; size: few; DNA: TGTGCCAGTAGATGGTTCGATACGCAGTATTTT; CDR3: CASRWFDTQYF
J: TRBJ2-6; D: TRBD1; V: TRBV6-1; size: many; DNA: TGTGCCAGCAGACTCACAGGGGGCGGCCTTGGGGCCAACGTCCTGACTTTC; CDR3: CASRLTGGGLGANVLTF
J: TRBJ2-3; D: NA; V: TRBV20-1; size: few; DNA: TGCAGTGCTCCTCAGGGAGATACGCAGTATTTT; CDR3: CSAPQGDTQYF
J: TRBJ2-1; D: NA; V: TRBV12-3/TRBV12-4; size: NA; DNA: TGTGCCAGCAGTTTTCTAGGCTCCTACAATGGGCAGTTCTTC; CDR3: CASSFLGSYNGQFF
J: TRBJ2-7; D: NA; V: TRBV6-2/TRBV6-3; size: few; DNA: TGTGCCAGCAGTTACTTCGGGTCCTCCTACGAGCAGTACTTC; CDR3: CASSYFGSSYEQYF
J: TRBJ2-7; D: TRBD2; V: TRBV6-1; size: NA; DNA: TGTGCCAGCAGTGTCCAGACTAGCGGGGCCTACGAGCAGTACTTC; CDR3: CASSVQTSGAYEQYF
J: TRBJ1-3; D: NA; V: TRBV3-1; size: many; DNA: TGTGCCAGCAGCAGCAGGGGCGGTATGAACACCATATATTTT; CDR3: CASSSRGGMNTIYF
J: TRBJ1-1; D: TRBD1; V: TRBV6-1; size: NA; DNA: TGTGCCACCAACCGGGACAGAATGAGCACTGAAGCTTTCTTT; CDR3: CATNRDRMSTEAFF
J: TRBJ2-5; D: NA; V: TRBV7-9; size: few; DNA: TGTGCCAGCAGCTTAGAAAAAGAGACCCAGTACTTC; CDR3: CASSLEKETQYF
J: TRBJ1-5; D: NA; V: TRBV20-1; size: NA; DNA: TGCAGTGCTAGAGATTCTCAGGGTGCGAGGCCCCAGCATTTT; CDR3: CSARDSQGARPQHF
J: TRBJ2-1; D: TRBD2; V: TRBV7-3; size: many; DNA: TGTGCCACAGCAATAGCGGGGGGGAACCATGAGCAGTTCTTC; CDR3: CATAIAGGNHEQFF
J: TRBJ2-7; D: NA; V: TRBV20-1; size: many; DNA: TGCAGTGCGAGGGACACCCTCTCCTACGAGCAGTACTTC; CDR3: CSARDTLSYEQYF
J: TRBJ1-1; D: NA; V: TRBV11-2; size: many; DNA: TGTGCCAGCAGCTTAGTGCCGGGGGGTGGCACTGAAGCTTTCTTT; CDR3: CASSLVPGGGTEAFF